Presented here are 32 T cell receptor beta chains from one specimen sequenced in a study of cytomegalovirus exposure and HLA in healthy donors. Primers for the PCR totalled 60 Vbeta and 13 Jbeta. The table came from immunoSEQ multiplex PCR; TCRdb's copy has only in-frame clones and leaves some out. The data show some 120,000 clones, with 78% seen just once and over 5% held by the top ten. What was sequenced was PBMCs. These receptor sequences come from a woman between 40 and 50 years old in good health and CMV-seronegative.

J is TRBJ1-2 and V is TRBV28; 9 bases align to TRBD1. The trim removed 5 bases at V and 8 bases at J, leaving 6 bases unmatched. CDR1 and CDR2 (germline): MDHEN, SYDVKM. CDR3 length: 13 residues. CDR3 nucleotide sequence: TGTGCCAGCAGTACAGGGGGCGCCCGGGGCTACACCTTC. Translated, it gives CASSTGGARGYTF.

This clone was picked up a small number of times. The chain links TRBV11-3 to TRBJ2-1; D may be TRBD2 (6 bases). Germline V lookup: CDR1 SGHNT, CDR2 YENEEA. V lost 5 bases and J 0 bases, leaving 20 bases between the germline ends. This CDR3 comprises 18 residues. The CDR3 here is CASSQGTGSGGSYNEQFF. The DNA of the CDR3 is TGTGCCAGCAGCCAAGGGACTGGTAGTGGGGGCTCCTACAATGAGCAGTTCTTC.

This rearrangement joins TRBV7-9 to TRBJ2-1, with TRBD2 matching 12 bases. CDR3 length: 15 amino acids. J lost 6 bases, V lost 5 bases, and 5 bases had no gene match. Germline values: CDR1 SEHNR, CDR2 FQNEAQ (reference sequence). The CDR3 DNA is TGTGCCAGCAGCCCCGGACTAGCGGGGCGCAATGAGCAGTTCTTC. Protein product: CASSPGLAGRNEQFF.

The sample holds a few counts of this clone. The chain employs TRBV10-2 and TRBJ2-1, with 8 positions matching TRBD2. The germline V gene encodes CDR1 WSHSY and CDR2 SAAADI. The CDR3 consists of 14 residues. V was pared by 8 bases and J by 6 bases, with 9 bases of the junction left unmatched. The CDR3 nucleotides are TGCGCCAGCTTTTCGAGCGGGAGCGTCAATGAGCAGTTCTTC. It encodes CASFSSGSVNEQFF.

The V gene is TRBV2, the J gene TRBJ2-5; TRBD1 might be the D (5 bases). This CDR3 contains 14 residues. CDR1 SNHLY and CDR2 FYNNEI come from the germline V gene. V lost 6 bases and J lost 0, with 11 bases in between. The CDR3 protein is CASRTRQNQETQYF. As DNA, the CDR3 is TGTGCCAGCAGAACCAGACAGAACCAAGAGACCCAGTACTTC.

J is TRBJ2-7 and V is TRBV5-6, with TRBD1 matching over 9 bases. Looked up from germline, CDR1 is SGHDT and CDR2 is YYEEEE. The CDR3 loop spans 15 amino acids. J lost 0 bases, V lost 0 bases, and 1 base had no gene match. CDR3 residues: CASSLGTGVSYEQYF. DNA for the CDR3: TGTGCCAGCAGCTTGGGGACAGGGGTCTCCTACGAGCAGTACTTC.

This rearrangement joins TRBV29-1 to TRBJ2-1, with 9 bases aligning to TRBD2. Per germline, CDR1 SQVTM and CDR2 ANQGSEA. The V gene end was trimmed by 6 bases and the J gene end by 2 bases; junction bases not matched to a gene: 5. The CDR3 has 14 amino acids. The CDR3 loop reads CSVTSGQAYNEQFF. The CDR3 nucleotides read TGCAGCGTGACTAGCGGCCAAGCCTACAATGAGCAGTTCTTC.

V is TRBV15 and J is TRBJ2-2; 9 bases agree with TRBD1. The CDR3 is made up of 15 amino acids. V lost 5 bases, J lost 3 bases, and 4 bases stayed unmatched. Germline CDR1 LNHNV, CDR2 YYDKDF (reference sequence). The CDR3 DNA follows: TGTGCCACCAGCCGGGACAGGGTTGACACCGGGGAGCTGTTTTTT. Its translation: CATSRDRVDTGELFF.

CDR3 sequence (DNA): TGCGCCAGCAGTGAGTCGAGGGCGTTCTCCTACAATGAGCAGTTCTTC. It translates to CASSESRAFSYNEQFF. The V and J genes are TRBV10-1 and TRBJ2-1, with a possible D match to TRBD2 (5 bases). Germline values: CDR1 WNHNN, CDR2 SYGVQD (reference sequence). V lost 0 bases to trimming and J lost 0 bases, with 9 bases between them. This CDR3 is 16 amino acids long.

The V and J genes are TRBV27 and TRBJ1-5, with TRBD1 as a possible D gene (6 bases). Germline CDR1 MNHEY, CDR2 SMNVEV (reference sequence). This CDR3 spans 20 amino acids. V lost 4 bases and J 1 base, leaving 26 bases between the germline ends. The CDR3 loop is CASSSRLDRSPTASNQPQHF. DNA for the CDR3: TGTGCCAGCAGTTCTCGCCTGGACAGATCTCCCACAGCCAGCAATCAGCCCCAGCATTTT.

The genes are TRBV6-4 and TRBJ1-2; D is ambiguous. The CDR3 loop spans 13 amino acids. The V end was cut by 6 bases, the J end by 2 bases, with 10 bases between. Germline values: CDR1 MRHNA, CDR2 SNTAGT. The CDR3 loop reads CASSQGRNYGYTF. DNA for the CDR3: TGTGCCAGCAGCCAAGGGAGGAACTATGGCTACACCTTC.

The chain couples TRBV5-6 to TRBJ2-3; 7 bases fit TRBD2. CDR1 and CDR2 (germline): SGHDT, YYEEEE. This CDR3 has 16 amino acids. V lost 1 base, J lost 3 bases, and 8 bases stayed unmatched. The CDR3, as DNA: TGTGCCAGCAGCTTGTCCCTAGCGGCGGGGACAGATACGCAGTATTTT. Amino acids: CASSLSLAAGTDTQYF.

V is TRBV5-4 and J is TRBJ2-5, with no clear D. Trimming stripped 0 bases from V and 5 bases from J, with 8 bases between. The CDR3 has 13 amino acids. Germline CDR1 SGHNT, CDR2 YYREEE (reference sequence). CDR3 sequence reads: CASSLAARETQYF. CDR3 sequence (DNA): TGTGCCAGCAGCTTGGCGGCGCGGGAGACCCAGTACTTC.

The chain couples TRBV28 to TRBJ1-4; a weak D match, TRBD1 (6 bases). V lost 6 bases and J 1 base, leaving 27 bases between the germline ends. The CDR3 extends over 20 amino acids. Germline CDR1 and CDR2: MDHEN and SYDVKM. This CDR3 is CASRAGQSPLSLRTNEKLFF. CDR3 in DNA: TGTGCCAGCAGGGCAGGACAGTCGCCCCTCTCGCTGCGAACTAATGAAAAACTGTTTTTT.

The chain employs TRBV15 and TRBJ1-5; D remains unclear. V was clipped by 4 bases and J by 4 bases, with 17 bases between them. This CDR3 has 16 residues. Germline CDR1 reads LNHNV; CDR2 reads YYDKDF (reference sequence). The CDR3 loop is CATSKRTGDLNQPQHF. DNA of the CDR3: TGTGCCACCAGCAAGCGAACCGGGGATCTTAATCAGCCCCAGCATTTT.

The chain uses TRBV5-1 and TRBJ2-5; 7 bases fit TRBD2. J gave up 2 bases and V 3 bases, and 7 bases lay outside the gene matches. CDR1 and CDR2 from the germline V gene are SGHRS and YFSETQ. The CDR3 runs to 15 residues. CDR3 loop: CASSWGGAGQETQYF. The CDR3, as DNA: TGCGCCAGCAGCTGGGGAGGAGCGGGACAAGAGACCCAGTACTTC.

The V call is TRBV28, the J call TRBJ1-4; unclear D gene. The V end lost 0 bases, the J end lost 8 bases, and 16 bases lay between the germline ends. CDR3 length: 16 residues. Germline V gene lookup returns CDR1 MDHEN and CDR2 SYDVKM. The CDR3 protein is CASSLWAGGLEEKLFF. DNA of the CDR3: TGTGCCAGCAGTTTATGGGCAGGAGGGCTGGAGGAAAAACTGTTTTTT.

The chain couples TRBV18 to TRBJ1-1; D is uncertain. The CDR3 is 12 amino acids. The V gene lost 3 bases and the J gene lost 8 bases, with 10 bases spanning the gap. From germline, CDR1 is KGHSH and CDR2 LQKENI. The CDR3 DNA follows: TGTGCCAGCTCACCCTCCCCGGGGGAAGCTTTCTTT. This sequence encodes CASSPSPGEAFF.

This clone appeared once. The chain carries TRBV4-1 and TRBJ1-2; no firm D call. There are 14 residues in the CDR3. V was shortened by 0 bases and J by 4 bases, with 9 bases between the two germline ends. Germline CDR1 and CDR2: MGHRA and YSYEKL. CDR3 residues: CASSQDPGSYGYTF. The CDR3 nucleotides are TGCGCCAGCAGCCAAGATCCAGGATCCTATGGCTACACCTTC.

This clone came up a few times. The CDR3 reads CASSVSEGNEQFF. The CDR3 DNA is TGTGCCAGCAGCGTTAGCGAGGGCAATGAGCAGTTCTTC. The chain combines TRBV9 with TRBJ2-1, with D maybe TRBD2 (5 bases). V lost 2 bases and J 6 bases, leaving 9 bases between the germline ends. The CDR3 is 13 amino acids. Germline values: CDR1 SGDLS, CDR2 YYNGEE.

The J gene is TRBJ1-6, the V gene TRBV7-9, with D possibly matching TRBD1 (5 bases). This CDR3 has 15 residues. The germline gives CDR1 SEHNR, CDR2 FQNEAQ (reference sequence). The V end was cut by 4 bases, the J end by 7 bases, with 14 bases between. This chain's CDR3 is CASSSAGSANSPLHF. The CDR3 DNA reads as TGTGCCAGCAGCTCTGCAGGGTCCGCGAATTCACCCCTCCACTTT.

The V and J genes are TRBV10-3 and TRBJ2-2; TRBD2 matches at 7 bases. V was pared by 4 bases and J by 2 bases, with 7 bases of the junction left unmatched. This CDR3 spans 16 amino acids. Germline V gene lookup returns CDR1 ENHRY and CDR2 SYGVKD. CDR3 residues: CAISAASGLNTGELFF. CDR3 sequence (DNA): TGTGCCATCAGTGCGGCTAGCGGCCTAAACACCGGGGAGCTGTTTTTT.

Here the CDR3 DNA reads TGTGCCAGCAGCTTACCGGGACAGGGCTACGAGCAGTACTTC. Encoded protein: CASSLPGQGYEQYF. The chain is built from TRBV7-9 and TRBJ2-7; the match to TRBD1 covers 9 bases. CDR1 and CDR2 (germline): SEHNR, FQNEAQ (reference sequence). The CDR3 covers 14 residues. V trimming: 2 bases; J trimming: 3 bases; junction bases outside the gene matches: 2. Full variable domain (outside the CDR3, taken from reference TRBV7-9 and TRBJ2-7): DTGVSQNPRHKITKRGQNVTFRCDPISEHNRLYWYRQTLGQGPEFLTYFQNEAQLEKSRLLSDRFSAERPKGSFSTLEIQRTEQGDSAMYLCASSLPGQGYEQYFGPGTRLTVT.

The CDR3 region is CASSPGLAEDYEQYF. The CDR3 nucleotides are TGTGCCAGCAGCCCGGGACTAGCGGAGGACTACGAGCAGTACTTC. V is TRBV5-4 and J is TRBJ2-7, with TRBD2 matching 11 bases. CDR3 length equals 15 residues. The J segment lost 3 bases and the V segment lost 4 bases, leaving 6 bases of the junction unmatched. Looked up from germline, CDR1 is SGHNT and CDR2 is YYREEE (reference sequence). The full variable domain, with the rest looked up from reference TRBV5-4 and TRBJ2-7, is ETGVTQSPTHLIKTRGQQVTLRCSSQSGHNTVSWYQQALGQGPQFIFQYYREEENGRGNFPPRFSGLQFPNYSSELNVNALELDDSALYLCASSPGLAEDYEQYFGPGTRLTVT.

The CDR3 protein is CASSESLAGTYNEQFF. DNA of the CDR3: TGCGCCAGCAGTGAGTCCCTAGCGGGGACCTACAATGAGCAGTTCTTC. The rearrangement joins TRBV10-1 to TRBJ2-1; TRBD2 aligns across 9 bases. The CDR3 totals 16 residues. The V gene end was trimmed by 0 bases and the J gene end by 2 bases; junction bases not matched to a gene: 2. Germline assignment: CDR1 WNHNN and CDR2 SYGVQD (reference sequence).

V usage is TRBV28 and J usage is TRBJ1-2, with a weak D call TRBD1 (5 bases). The V gene's germline CDR1 is MDHEN and CDR2 SYDVKM. V gave up 5 bases and J gave up 2 bases, with 15 bases separating them. The length of the CDR3 is 15 residues. CDR3 protein: CASSTSGDSNYGYTF. CDR3 DNA sequence: TGTGCCAGCAGTACCTCGGGGGACTCAAACTATGGCTACACCTTC.

Only one count was recorded for this clone. The V call is TRBV7-2, the J call TRBJ1-5; TRBD1 might be the D (5 bases). V was shortened by 2 bases and J by 6 bases, with 14 bases between the two germline ends. The CDR3 covers 15 residues. Germline-derived CDR1 and CDR2 are SGHTA and FQGNSA. CDR3 sequence (DNA): TGTGCCAGCAGCTTATCCACGGGGGAGGGTCAGCCCCAGCATTTT. This codes for CASSLSTGEGQPQHF.

The chain is built from TRBV19 and TRBJ2-7; D gene unclear. Germline values: CDR1 LNHDA, CDR2 SQIVND (reference sequence). The germline V and J ends were trimmed by 3 bases and 0 bases, with 12 bases remaining between them. This CDR3 has 15 residues. The CDR3 sequence: CASSMAGLPSYEQYF. CDR3 coding DNA: TGTGCCAGTAGTATGGCAGGCCTCCCCTCCTACGAGCAGTACTTC.

The V call is TRBV6-6, the J call TRBJ1-1, with unresolved D. Trimming cost V 0 bases and J 3 bases, with 11 bases left between them. Germline V gives CDR1 MNHNY, CDR2 SVGAGI (reference sequence). CDR3 size: 15 residues. The CDR3: CASSYSGQTYTEAFF. The DNA of the CDR3 is TGTGCCAGCAGTTACTCTGGCCAGACTTACACTGAAGCTTTCTTT.

The CDR3 DNA is TGTGCCAGCAGCCCGAAGGGGCCGCGCTCTGGAAACACCATATATTTT. Its translation: CASSPKGPRSGNTIYF. This chain uses TRBV9 with TRBJ1-3; tentatively, D is TRBD1 (5 bases). The CDR3 extends over 16 amino acids. CDR1 is SGDLS, CDR2 YYNGEE, per germline. V was pared by 4 bases and J by 0 bases, with 14 bases between.

V gene TRBV7-2 combines with J gene TRBJ2-2, with a weak D call TRBD1 (7 bases). Trimming removed 5 bases from V and 3 bases from J, with 13 bases in between. Germline CDR1 SGHTA, CDR2 FQGNSA. The CDR3 has 15 amino acids. For the CDR3, the DNA is TGTGCCAGCAGCGTCAGGGGGGTTTACACCGGGGAGCTGTTTTTT. It encodes CASSVRGVYTGELFF.

The chain uses TRBV27 and TRBJ2-1; 11 bases are shared with TRBD2. J lost 3 bases, V lost 5 bases, and 3 bases had no gene match. The CDR3 is 15 amino acids. The germline gives CDR1 MNHEY, CDR2 SMNVEV (reference sequence). The chain's CDR3 is CASSPLAGGYNEQFF. CDR3 bases: TGTGCCAGCAGTCCCCTAGCGGGGGGCTACAATGAGCAGTTCTTC.